This T cell receptor beta chain derives from a study of T-cell memory formation after mild COVID-19. Whole-study findings and limits: Largely, contracting CD4+ clones fell within CM and EM, and contracting CD8+ clones within EMRA. Certain responding clones were present in pre-infection memory, suggesting participation of cross-reactive memory. Later expanders leaned toward CD4+, whereas clones contracting from day 15 to 85 were balanced CD4/CD8.

TCR alpha and TCR beta cDNA libraries carrying sample barcodes and UMIs were produced by 5'RACE using constant-segment primers. MiXCR, applied by TCRdb to the 5' RACE reads, yields one record per CDR3 protein. The data contain about 350,000 distinct CDR3 sequences, roughly 15% of them singletons. Many counts were recorded for this clonotype. As yet, its antigen is unknown. This CDR3 is 14 amino acids long. The V gene lost 4 bases and the J gene lost 4 bases, with 14 bases spanning the gap. In germline, CDR1 is SGHRS, CDR2 YFSETQ. Sequenced input: PBMCs or a T cell subset sorted from them (not recorded which). This chain uses TRBV5-1 with TRBJ2-5; TRBD1 might be the D (5 bases). The origin of this receptor is a man aged 18 to 29 who had mild COVID-19 (a few samples of this study predate the infection). Cell type and time point are not known. CDR3 sequence reads: CASSMGPAGETQYF. The CDR3 DNA follows: TGCGCCAGCAGCATGGGGCCGGCAGGAGAGACCCAGTACTTC.